This TCR beta chain is drawn from a study of shared clonotypes between healthy human individuals. The CDR3 length is 17 residues. The V end lost 3 bases, the J end lost 0 bases, and 16 bases lay between the germline ends. CDR1 and CDR2 (germline): SGDLS, YYNGEE. This clone is a singleton in its sample. Libraries were prepared by immunoSEQ multiplex PCR; TCRdb keeps only in-frame clonotypes and omits some of them. This sample carries some 1.5 million clones, approximately 96% of them seen once, and the ten largest clones take roughly 1.2%. Material: naive CD4+ T cells sorted from blood. Regarding subset: CD45RA+ positively selected. The sequence was collected from a man aged 30 to 39 in good health. The rearrangement uses TRBV9 and TRBJ1-3; D ambiguous. Here the CDR3 reads CASSALPATSSGNTIYF. In DNA, the CDR3 is TGTGCCAGCAGCGCGCTCCCCGCGACGAGCTCTGGAAACACCATATATTTT.